The 2 T cell receptor beta chains below come from one sample, sequenced in a study of cytomegalovirus exposure and HLA in healthy donors. PCR employed 60 Vbeta and 13 Jbeta primers. Some clones are missing from TCRdb's copy, which holds only in-frame ones; the method was immunoSEQ multiplex PCR. The table has over 150,000 clones, roughly 71% seen once; the top ten hold 6% to 8%. The sequencing sample was made of PBMCs. All receptors come from a male donor in good health and CMV-seropositive.

V usage is TRBV6-5 and J usage is TRBJ2-5; D perhaps matches TRBD1 (6 bases). The CDR3 has 14 amino acids. V was clipped by 5 bases and J by 5 bases, with 15 bases between them. The V gene's germline CDR1 is MNHEY and CDR2 SVGAGI. This chain's CDR3 is CASSQAGAAETQYF. The CDR3 bases are TGTGCCAGCAGTCAGGCAGGGGCAGCCGAGACCCAGTACTTC.

Worth noting for this clone: Within the sample, other DNA sequences also encode this same CDR3. The chain combines TRBV2 with TRBJ1-4; D remains ambiguous. The ends were cut back, 4 bases at V and 4 bases at J, with 7 bases in the middle. The CDR3 is made up of 13 amino acids. Germline V gene lookup returns CDR1 SNHLY and CDR2 FYNNEI. CDR3 region: CASSVLLNEKLFF. Written as DNA, the CDR3 is TGTGCCAGCAGTGTATTACTTAATGAAAAACTGTTTTTT.